This is a list of T cell receptor beta chains from one sample in a study of CD8+ T cells in alopecia areata. Libraries were prepared by immunoSEQ multiplex PCR; TCRdb keeps only in-frame clonotypes and omits some of them. The top ten clones hold under 12% of a sample with 120,000 or so clones, about 46% of them seen once. Sequences were obtained from NKG2D-low CD8+ T cells sorted from blood. The receptors derive from a human donor with alopecia areata. Each CDR3 is given with its conserved first and last residue. Each record gives: D gene, J gene, clone size, V gene, CDR3 DNA, CDR3 protein. D genes are given only for firm matches. Not all rows give a size; the values are once, few, many and, for expanded clones, a class.

D: -; J: TRBJ1-3; size: few; V: TRBV9; DNA: TGTGCCAGCAGCCTCACCTACAGCCCCACCATATATTTT; CDR3: CASSLTYSPTIYF
D: -; J: TRBJ2-7; size: -; V: TRBV30; DNA: TGTGCCTGGAGTCCTTCCTACGAGCAGTACTTC; CDR3: CAWSPSYEQYF
D: -; J: TRBJ2-1; size: -; V: TRBV28; DNA: TGTGCCAGCGCAGCGCATGAGCAGTTCTTC; CDR3: CASAAHEQFF
D: TRBD1; J: TRBJ2-5; size: -; V: TRBV28; DNA: TGTGCCAGCAGTGTTAACAGGGGGCTCCATCAAGAGACCCAGTACTTC; CDR3: CASSVNRGLHQETQYF
D: -; J: TRBJ2-1; size: few; V: TRBV7-9; DNA: TGTGCCAGCATCCTCGGGACTTCCAATGAGCAGTTCTTC; CDR3: CASILGTSNEQFF
D: -; J: TRBJ2-7; size: few; V: TRBV29-1; DNA: TGCAGCGTTATAGATATGGGCGAGCAGTACTTC; CDR3: CSVIDMGEQYF
D: TRBD1; J: TRBJ1-2; size: -; V: TRBV27; DNA: TGTGCCAGCAGTTTAACAGGGGGCTCCTATGGCTACACCTTC; CDR3: CASSLTGGSYGYTF
D: TRBD1; J: TRBJ2-1; size: -; V: TRBV27; DNA: TGTGCCAGCAGTTTGGCAGGGGGCGGCAATGAGCAGTTCTTC; CDR3: CASSLAGGGNEQFF
D: TRBD1; J: TRBJ2-6; size: few; V: TRBV10-3; DNA: TGTGCCATCAGTGAAATTTCGGGACAGGGCGCCTCTGGGGCCAACGTCCTGACTTTC; CDR3: CAISEISGQGASGANVLTF
D: -; J: TRBJ2-7; size: -; V: TRBV11-2; DNA: TGTGCCAGCAGCTTAGTAATACAGGGAAGTTCCTACGAGCAGTACTTC; CDR3: CASSLVIQGSSYEQYF
D: -; J: TRBJ2-6; size: -; V: TRBV30; DNA: TGTGCCTGGAGTGCGATCGGGGTCCTGACTTTC; CDR3: CAWSAIGVLTF
D: TRBD2; J: TRBJ2-7; size: -; V: TRBV29-1; DNA: TGCAGCGTTGAACGAACCTCCCGACTAGCGGGGTCCTACGAGCAGTACTTC; CDR3: CSVERTSRLAGSYEQYF
D: TRBD1; J: TRBJ2-7; size: -; V: TRBV28; DNA: TGTGCCAGCACCCCCGGGGACAGGGGGTCCTACGAGCAGTACTTC; CDR3: CASTPGDRGSYEQYF
D: -; J: TRBJ1-2; size: -; V: TRBV9; DNA: TGTGCCAGCAGCGTAGCTGGGTGGGATGGCTACACCTTC; CDR3: CASSVAGWDGYTF
D: -; J: TRBJ2-5; size: once; V: TRBV2; DNA: TGTGCCAGCAGCAAAGAGACCCAGTACTTC; CDR3: CASSKETQYF
D: TRBD2; J: TRBJ2-7; size: -; V: TRBV29-1; DNA: TGCAGCGTCCTCCAGCGGGAGATAGACGAGCAGTACTTC; CDR3: CSVLQREIDEQYF
D: -; J: TRBJ2-7; size: -; V: TRBV23-1; DNA: TGCGCCAGTCCGTCGTCGGACCAAGCCTACGAGCAGTACTTC; CDR3: CASPSSDQAYEQYF
D: -; J: TRBJ1-1; size: -; V: TRBV6-6; DNA: TGTGCCAGCAGCACGACAGAGAACACTGAAGCTTTCTTT; CDR3: CASSTTENTEAFF
D: -; J: TRBJ2-3; size: once; V: TRBV27; DNA: TGTGCCAGCAGTTTCCCACAGGGTGGGGGGAGCACAGATACGCAGTATTTT; CDR3: CASSFPQGGGSTDTQYF
D: TRBD1; J: TRBJ2-7; size: -; V: TRBV15; DNA: TGTGCCACCAGCGCCGGGACAGGGGCGTACGAGCAGTACTTC; CDR3: CATSAGTGAYEQYF
D: -; J: TRBJ1-2; size: few; V: TRBV29-1; DNA: TGCAGCGTTGCAGCGGGGGAGGGTGGCTACACCTTC; CDR3: CSVAAGEGGYTF
D: -; J: TRBJ2-7; size: -; V: TRBV20-1; DNA: TGCAGTGCACACACTTTAGAGGGGCAGTACTTC; CDR3: CSAHTLEGQYF
D: -; J: TRBJ1-2; size: -; V: TRBV29-1; DNA: TGCAGCGTGGCCGGGATCTATGGCTACACCTTC; CDR3: CSVAGIYGYTF
D: -; J: TRBJ2-3; size: -; V: TRBV29-1; DNA: TGCAGCGTTGAGGGGGGCCTCCGGGCAGATACGCAGTATTTT; CDR3: CSVEGGLRADTQYF
D: -; J: TRBJ1-1; size: -; V: TRBV4-1; DNA: TGCGCCAGCAGCCAGGCCGACGGGGCTGAAGCTTTCTTT; CDR3: CASSQADGAEAFF
D: -; J: TRBJ2-7; size: -; V: TRBV14; DNA: TGTGCCAGCAGCCCTGGGGGCTACGAGCAGTACTTC; CDR3: CASSPGGYEQYF
D: TRBD2; J: TRBJ2-3; size: -; V: TRBV29-1; DNA: TGCAGCGTTTATGGACTAGACCTTGAGTATTTT; CDR3: CSVYGLDLEYF
D: TRBD1; J: TRBJ1-2; size: -; V: TRBV27; DNA: TGTGCCAGCAGTTTATCGCTTACCGGGACAGCTAACTATGGCTACACCTTC; CDR3: CASSLSLTGTANYGYTF
D: -; J: TRBJ2-7; size: -; V: TRBV2; DNA: TGTGCCAGCAGTACAAACGAGCAGTACTTC; CDR3: CASSTNEQYF
D: -; J: TRBJ2-1; size: few; V: TRBV29-1; DNA: TGCAGCGTTGAAGATCCCTCCCCCGGGGAGCAGTTCTTC; CDR3: CSVEDPSPGEQFF
D: -; J: TRBJ2-5; size: few; V: TRBV4-1; DNA: TGCGCCAGCAGCCAAGACCAAGGGGCTGGAGAGACCCAGTACTTC; CDR3: CASSQDQGAGETQYF